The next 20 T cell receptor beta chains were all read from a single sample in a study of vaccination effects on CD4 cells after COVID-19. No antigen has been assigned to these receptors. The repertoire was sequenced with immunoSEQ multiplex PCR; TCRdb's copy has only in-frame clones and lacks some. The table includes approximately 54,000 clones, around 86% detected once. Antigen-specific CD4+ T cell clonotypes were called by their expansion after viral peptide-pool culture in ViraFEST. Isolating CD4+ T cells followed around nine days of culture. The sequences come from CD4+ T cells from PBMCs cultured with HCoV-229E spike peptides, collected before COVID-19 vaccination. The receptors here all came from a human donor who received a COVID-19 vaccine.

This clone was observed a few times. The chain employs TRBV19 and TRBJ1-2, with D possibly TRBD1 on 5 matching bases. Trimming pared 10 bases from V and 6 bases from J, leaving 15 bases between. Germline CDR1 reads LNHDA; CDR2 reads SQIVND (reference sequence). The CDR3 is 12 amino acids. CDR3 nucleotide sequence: TGTGCCATCAAGACAGACAATCATGGCTACACCTTC. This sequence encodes CAIKTDNHGYTF.

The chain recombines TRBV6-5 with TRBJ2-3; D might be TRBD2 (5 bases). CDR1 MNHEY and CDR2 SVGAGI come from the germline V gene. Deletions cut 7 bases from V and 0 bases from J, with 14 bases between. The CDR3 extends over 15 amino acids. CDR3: CASKGGFPSTDTQYF. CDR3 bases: TGTGCCAGCAAAGGCGGGTTTCCCAGCACAGATACGCAGTATTTT.

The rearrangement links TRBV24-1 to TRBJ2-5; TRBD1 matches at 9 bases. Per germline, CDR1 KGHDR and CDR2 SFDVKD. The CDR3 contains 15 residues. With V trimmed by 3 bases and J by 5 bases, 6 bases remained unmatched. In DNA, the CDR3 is TGTGCCACCAGTGATCCCGGGACAGGGCTGGAGACCCAGTACTTC. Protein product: CATSDPGTGLETQYF.

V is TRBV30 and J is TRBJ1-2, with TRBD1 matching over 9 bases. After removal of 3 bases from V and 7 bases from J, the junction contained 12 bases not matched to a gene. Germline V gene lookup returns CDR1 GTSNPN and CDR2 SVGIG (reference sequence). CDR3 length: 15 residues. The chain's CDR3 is CAWSAGTGWFSGYTF. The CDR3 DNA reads TGTGCCTGGAGCGCCGGGACAGGGTGGTTCTCTGGCTACACCTTC. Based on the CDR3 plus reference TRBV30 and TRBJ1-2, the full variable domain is SQTIHQWPATLVQPVGSPLSLECTVEGTSNPNLYWYRQAAGRGLQLLFYSVGIGQISSEVPQNLSASRPQDRQFILSSKKLLLSDSGFYLCAWSAGTGWFSGYTFGSGTRLTVV.

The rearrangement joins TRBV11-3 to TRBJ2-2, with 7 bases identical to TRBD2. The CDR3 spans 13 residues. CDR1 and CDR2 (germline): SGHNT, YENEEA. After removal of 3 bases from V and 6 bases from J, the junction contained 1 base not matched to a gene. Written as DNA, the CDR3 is TGTGCCAGCAGCTTCGGACTAGCCGGGGAGCTGTTTTTT. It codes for CASSFGLAGELFF.

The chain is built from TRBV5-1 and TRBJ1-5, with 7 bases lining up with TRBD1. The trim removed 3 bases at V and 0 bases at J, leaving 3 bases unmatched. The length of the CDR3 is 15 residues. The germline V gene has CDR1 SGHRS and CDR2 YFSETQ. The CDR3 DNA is TGCGCCAGCAGCTCAACAGGGGATAGCAATCAGCCCCAGCATTTT. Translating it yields CASSSTGDSNQPQHF.

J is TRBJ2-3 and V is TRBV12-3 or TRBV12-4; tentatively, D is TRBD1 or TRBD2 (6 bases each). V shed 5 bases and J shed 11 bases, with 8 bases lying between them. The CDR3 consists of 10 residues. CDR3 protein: CASSRGEQYF. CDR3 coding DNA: TGTGCCAGCAGTAGGGGGGAGCAGTATTTT.

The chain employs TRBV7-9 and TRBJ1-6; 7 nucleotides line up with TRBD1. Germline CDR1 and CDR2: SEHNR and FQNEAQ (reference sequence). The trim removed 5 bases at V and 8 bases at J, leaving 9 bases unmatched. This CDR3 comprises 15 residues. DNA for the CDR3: TGTGCCAGCAGCCAGACAGGGTTTTTGGATTCACCCCTCCACTTT. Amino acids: CASSQTGFLDSPLHF.

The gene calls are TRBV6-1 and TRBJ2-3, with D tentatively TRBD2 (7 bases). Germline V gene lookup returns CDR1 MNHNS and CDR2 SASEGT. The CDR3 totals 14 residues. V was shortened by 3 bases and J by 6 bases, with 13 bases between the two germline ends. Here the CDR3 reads CASSEPGGLDTQYF. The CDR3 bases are TGTGCCAGCAGTGAGCCGGGGGGCCTTGATACGCAGTATTTT.

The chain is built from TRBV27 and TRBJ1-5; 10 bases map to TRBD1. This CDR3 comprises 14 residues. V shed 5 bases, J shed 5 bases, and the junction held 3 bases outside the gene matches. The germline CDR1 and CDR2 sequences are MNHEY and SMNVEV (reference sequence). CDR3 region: CASSEGQGDQPQHF. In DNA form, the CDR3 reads TGTGCCAGCAGTGAAGGACAGGGGGATCAGCCCCAGCATTTT.

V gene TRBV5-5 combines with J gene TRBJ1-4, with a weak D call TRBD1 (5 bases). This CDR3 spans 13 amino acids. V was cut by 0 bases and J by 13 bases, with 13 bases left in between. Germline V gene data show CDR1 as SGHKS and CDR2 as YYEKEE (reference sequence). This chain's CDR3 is CASSLVPGGVLFF. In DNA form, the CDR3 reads TGTGCCAGCAGCTTGGTCCCCGGGGGAGTACTGTTTTTT.

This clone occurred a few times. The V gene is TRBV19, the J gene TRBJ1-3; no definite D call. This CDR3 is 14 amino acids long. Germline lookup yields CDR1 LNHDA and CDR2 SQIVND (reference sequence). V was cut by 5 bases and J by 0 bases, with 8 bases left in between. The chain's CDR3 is CASSGSISGNTIYF. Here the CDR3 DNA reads TGTGCCAGTAGTGGGAGCATCTCTGGAAACACCATATATTTT.

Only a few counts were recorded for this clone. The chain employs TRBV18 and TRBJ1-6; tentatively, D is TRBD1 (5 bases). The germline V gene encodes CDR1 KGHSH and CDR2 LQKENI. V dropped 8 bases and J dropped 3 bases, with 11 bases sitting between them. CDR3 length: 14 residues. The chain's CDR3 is CASMQGGYNSPLHF. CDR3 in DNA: TGTGCCAGCATGCAGGGAGGCTATAATTCACCCCTCCACTTT.

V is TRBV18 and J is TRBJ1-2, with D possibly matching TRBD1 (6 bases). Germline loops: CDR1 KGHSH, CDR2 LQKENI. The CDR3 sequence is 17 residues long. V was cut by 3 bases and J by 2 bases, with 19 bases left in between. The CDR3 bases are TGTGCCAGCTCACCTCGGGACACCGCTTTTACGAACTATGGCTACACCTTC. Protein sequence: CASSPRDTAFTNYGYTF. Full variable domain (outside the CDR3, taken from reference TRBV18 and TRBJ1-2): NAGVMQNPRHLVRRRGQEARLRCSPMKGHSHVYWYRQLPEEGLKFMVYLQKENIIDESGMPKERFSAEFPKEGPSILRIQQVVRGDSAAYFCASSPRDTAFTNYGYTFGSGTRLTVV.

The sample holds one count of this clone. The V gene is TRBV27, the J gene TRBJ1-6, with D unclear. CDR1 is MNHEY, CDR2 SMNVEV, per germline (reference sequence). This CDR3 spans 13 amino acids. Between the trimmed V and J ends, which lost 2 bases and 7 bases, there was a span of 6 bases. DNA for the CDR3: TGTGCCAGCAGTTTAGAGAACAATTCACCCCTCCACTTT. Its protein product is CASSLENNSPLHF.

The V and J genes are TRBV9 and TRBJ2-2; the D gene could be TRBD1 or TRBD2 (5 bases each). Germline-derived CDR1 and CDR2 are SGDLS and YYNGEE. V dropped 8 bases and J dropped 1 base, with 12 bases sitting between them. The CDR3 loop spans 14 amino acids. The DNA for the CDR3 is TGTGCCAGTTCTGGGACGGTGAACACCGGGGAGCTGTTTTTT. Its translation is CASSGTVNTGELFF.

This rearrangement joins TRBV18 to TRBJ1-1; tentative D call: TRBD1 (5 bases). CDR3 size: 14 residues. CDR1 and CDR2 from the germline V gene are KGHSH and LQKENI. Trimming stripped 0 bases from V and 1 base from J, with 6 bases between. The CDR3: CASSPPTGNTEAFF. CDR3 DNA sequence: TGTGCCAGCTCACCACCAACAGGGAACACTGAAGCTTTCTTT. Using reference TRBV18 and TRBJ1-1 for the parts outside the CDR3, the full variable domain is NAGVMQNPRHLVRRRGQEARLRCSPMKGHSHVYWYRQLPEEGLKFMVYLQKENIIDESGMPKERFSAEFPKEGPSILRIQQVVRGDSAAYFCASSPPTGNTEAFFGQGTRLTVV.

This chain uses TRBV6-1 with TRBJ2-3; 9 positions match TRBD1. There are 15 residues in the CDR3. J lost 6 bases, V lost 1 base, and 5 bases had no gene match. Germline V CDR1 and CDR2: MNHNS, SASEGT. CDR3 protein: CASSEGDRVGDTQYF. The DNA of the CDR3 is TGTGCCAGCAGTGAAGGGGACAGGGTAGGGGATACGCAGTATTTT.

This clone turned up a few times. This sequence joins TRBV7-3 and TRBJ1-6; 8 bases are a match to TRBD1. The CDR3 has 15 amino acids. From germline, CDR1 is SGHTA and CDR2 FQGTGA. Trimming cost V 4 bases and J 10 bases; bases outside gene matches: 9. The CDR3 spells CASSSYGQGRSPLHF. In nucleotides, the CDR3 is TGTGCCAGCAGCTCTTATGGACAGGGAAGGTCACCCCTCCACTTT.

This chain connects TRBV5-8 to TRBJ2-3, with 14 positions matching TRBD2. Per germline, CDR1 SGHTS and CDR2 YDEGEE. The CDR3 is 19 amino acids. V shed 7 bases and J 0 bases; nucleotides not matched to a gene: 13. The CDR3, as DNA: TGTGCCAGCCCCCAGGGACTAGCGGGGGTCCCCTCTAGCACAGATACGCAGTATTTT. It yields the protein CASPQGLAGVPSSTDTQYF.